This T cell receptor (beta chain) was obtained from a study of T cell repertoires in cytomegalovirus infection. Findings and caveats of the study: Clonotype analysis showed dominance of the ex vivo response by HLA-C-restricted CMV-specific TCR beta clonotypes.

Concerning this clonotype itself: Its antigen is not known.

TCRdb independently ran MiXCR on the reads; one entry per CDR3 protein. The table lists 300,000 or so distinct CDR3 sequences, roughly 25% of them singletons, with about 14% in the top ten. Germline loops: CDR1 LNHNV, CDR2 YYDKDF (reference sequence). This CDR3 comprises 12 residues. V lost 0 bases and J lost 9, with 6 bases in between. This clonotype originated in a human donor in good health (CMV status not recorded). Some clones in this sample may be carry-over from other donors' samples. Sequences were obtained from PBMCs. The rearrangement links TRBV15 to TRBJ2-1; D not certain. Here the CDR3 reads CATSRDEAEQFF. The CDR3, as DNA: TGTGCCACCAGCAGAGATGAGGCTGAGCAGTTCTTC.